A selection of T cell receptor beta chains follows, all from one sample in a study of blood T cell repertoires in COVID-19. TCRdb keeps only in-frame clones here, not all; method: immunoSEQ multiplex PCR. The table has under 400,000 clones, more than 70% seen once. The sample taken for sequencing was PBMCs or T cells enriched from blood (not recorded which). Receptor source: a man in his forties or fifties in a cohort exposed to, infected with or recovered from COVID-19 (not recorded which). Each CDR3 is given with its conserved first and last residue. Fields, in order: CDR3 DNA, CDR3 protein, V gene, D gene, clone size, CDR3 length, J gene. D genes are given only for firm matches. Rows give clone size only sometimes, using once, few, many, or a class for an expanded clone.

cdr3_nt: TGTGCCAGCAGCCACACCAGACTAGCGGGGACAGATACGCAGTATTTT; cdr3_aa: CASSHTRLAGTDTQYF; v_call: TRBV3-1/TRBV3-2; d_call: TRBD2; clone_size: few; cdr3_length: 16; j_call: TRBJ2-3
cdr3_nt: TGTGCCAGCAGACCGGACAGGGGAGGGACTGAGCAGTTCTTC; cdr3_aa: CASRPDRGGTEQFF; v_call: TRBV27; d_call: TRBD1; clone_size: .; cdr3_length: 14; j_call: TRBJ2-1
cdr3_nt: TGCGCCAGCAGCTCGGGACAGCTCTATGGCTACACCTTC; cdr3_aa: CASSSGQLYGYTF; v_call: TRBV5-1; d_call: TRBD1; clone_size: .; cdr3_length: 13; j_call: TRBJ1-2
cdr3_nt: TGTGCCAGCTCACCACCTGGCGGGAGGAACAATGAGCAGTTCTTC; cdr3_aa: CASSPPGGRNNEQFF; v_call: TRBV18; d_call: TRBD2; clone_size: .; cdr3_length: 15; j_call: TRBJ2-1
cdr3_nt: TGTGCCAGCAGCTTTCAGGGGGCTGACGGTTCACCCCTCCACTTT; cdr3_aa: CASSFQGADGSPLHF; v_call: TRBV14; d_call: TRBD1; clone_size: .; cdr3_length: 15; j_call: TRBJ1-6
cdr3_nt: TGTGCCAGCAGCCCTCGTTTTAAGCGGGAGTTCAATGAGCAGTTCTTC; cdr3_aa: CASSPRFKREFNEQFF; v_call: TRBV7-6; d_call: TRBD2; clone_size: .; cdr3_length: 16; j_call: TRBJ2-1
cdr3_nt: TGTGCCAGCAGAAAACAGGGAGATGGGAATCAGCCCCAGCATTTT; cdr3_aa: CASRKQGDGNQPQHF; v_call: TRBV6-5; d_call: .; clone_size: .; cdr3_length: 15; j_call: TRBJ1-5
cdr3_nt: TGTGCCAGCAGTTTTCAGGGGGCGAATTCACCCCTCCACTTT; cdr3_aa: CASSFQGANSPLHF; v_call: TRBV27; d_call: TRBD1; clone_size: .; cdr3_length: 14; j_call: TRBJ1-6
cdr3_nt: TGCGCCAGCAGCCTTGGACTAGCGGGAGGCAGGAATGAGCAGTTCTTC; cdr3_aa: CASSLGLAGGRNEQFF; v_call: TRBV5-1; d_call: TRBD2; clone_size: .; cdr3_length: 16; j_call: TRBJ2-1
cdr3_nt: TGTGCCTGGAGCGTCATATCGGCAGGTGAGCAGTTCTTC; cdr3_aa: CAWSVISAGEQFF; v_call: TRBV30; d_call: .; clone_size: once; cdr3_length: 13; j_call: TRBJ2-1
cdr3_nt: TGTGCCAGCAGCTTAGGCAGGGACTACGAGCAGTACTTC; cdr3_aa: CASSLGRDYEQYF; v_call: TRBV7-6; d_call: .; clone_size: once; cdr3_length: 13; j_call: TRBJ2-7
cdr3_nt: TGTGCCAGCAGTTTTGAGAGGGGGTACGAGCAGTACTTC; cdr3_aa: CASSFERGYEQYF; v_call: TRBV12-3/TRBV12-4; d_call: .; clone_size: .; cdr3_length: 13; j_call: TRBJ2-7
cdr3_nt: TGTGCCAGTAGCGGACCCTACAATGAGCAGTTCTTC; cdr3_aa: CASSGPYNEQFF; v_call: TRBV27; d_call: .; clone_size: once; cdr3_length: 12; j_call: TRBJ2-1
cdr3_nt: TGTGCCAGCTCATCCACCGGGACAGGGAATTCACCCCTCCACTTT; cdr3_aa: CASSSTGTGNSPLHF; v_call: TRBV18; d_call: TRBD1; clone_size: once; cdr3_length: 15; j_call: TRBJ1-6
cdr3_nt: TGTGCCAGCAGTGAAGGACAGACTAGCACAGATACGCAGTATTTT; cdr3_aa: CASSEGQTSTDTQYF; v_call: TRBV2; d_call: .; clone_size: .; cdr3_length: 15; j_call: TRBJ2-3
cdr3_nt: TGTGCCAGCAGTCGGACTAGCGGAGCCACAGATACGCAGTATTTT; cdr3_aa: CASSRTSGATDTQYF; v_call: TRBV13; d_call: TRBD2; clone_size: .; cdr3_length: 15; j_call: TRBJ2-3
cdr3_nt: TGTGCCTCCCCGACCGCTAGCTCCTACAATGAGCAGTTCTTC; cdr3_aa: CASPTASSYNEQFF; v_call: TRBV5-6; d_call: .; clone_size: .; cdr3_length: 14; j_call: TRBJ2-1
cdr3_nt: TGTGCCAGCAGCCACGGTCAGGGTACTAATGAAAAACTGTTTTTT; cdr3_aa: CASSHGQGTNEKLFF; v_call: TRBV14; d_call: .; clone_size: .; cdr3_length: 15; j_call: TRBJ1-4
cdr3_nt: TGTGCCAGCAGCAAAGCCCATTACGAGCAGTACTTC; cdr3_aa: CASSKAHYEQYF; v_call: TRBV7-8; d_call: .; clone_size: once; cdr3_length: 12; j_call: TRBJ2-7
cdr3_nt: TGTGCCAGCAGCTCAGCCTACGAGCAGTACTTC; cdr3_aa: CASSSAYEQYF; v_call: TRBV11-2; d_call: .; clone_size: .; cdr3_length: 11; j_call: TRBJ2-7
cdr3_nt: TGTGCCAGCAGCTCCTACAGGGGGCAAAGCTCCTACGAGCAGTACTTC; cdr3_aa: CASSSYRGQSSYEQYF; v_call: TRBV7-9; d_call: TRBD1; clone_size: .; cdr3_length: 16; j_call: TRBJ2-7
cdr3_nt: TGTGCCAGCAGCCAAGATTTACGGCTCACAGGGATGGGAGGCTACACCTTC; cdr3_aa: CASSQDLRLTGMGGYTF; v_call: TRBV4-2; d_call: .; clone_size: .; cdr3_length: 17; j_call: TRBJ1-2
cdr3_nt: TGCGCCAGCAGTCCCGGGACAGGGAATTTTCTCTCTGGAAACACCATATATTTT; cdr3_aa: CASSPGTGNFLSGNTIYF; v_call: TRBV23-1; d_call: TRBD1; clone_size: .; cdr3_length: 18; j_call: TRBJ1-3
cdr3_nt: TGTGCCAGTAGTACTGGGACACTCGCTCAGCCCCAGCATTTT; cdr3_aa: CASSTGTLAQPQHF; v_call: TRBV19; d_call: .; clone_size: .; cdr3_length: 14; j_call: TRBJ1-5
cdr3_nt: TGTGCCAGCAATTCACGTAGAAGGGGGAATGAGCAGTTCTTC; cdr3_aa: CASNSRRRGNEQFF; v_call: TRBV28; d_call: .; clone_size: .; cdr3_length: 14; j_call: TRBJ2-1
cdr3_nt: TGTGCCAGTAGTATAGCGAACAGGGGCTCTGGGGCCAACGTCCTGACTTTC; cdr3_aa: CASSIANRGSGANVLTF; v_call: TRBV19; d_call: TRBD1; clone_size: .; cdr3_length: 17; j_call: TRBJ2-6
cdr3_nt: TGTGCCAGCAGTTTATCGTGGCAGGGAAAATATGGCTACACCTTC; cdr3_aa: CASSLSWQGKYGYTF; v_call: TRBV27; d_call: .; clone_size: .; cdr3_length: 15; j_call: TRBJ1-2
cdr3_nt: TGTGCCAGCAGTTTGACGACTAGCGGCAACACCGGGGAGCTGTTTTTT; cdr3_aa: CASSLTTSGNTGELFF; v_call: TRBV6-5; d_call: TRBD2; clone_size: .; cdr3_length: 16; j_call: TRBJ2-2